The sequence of this T cell receptor beta chain was determined in a study of blood T cell repertoires in COVID-19. The overall study: Whether acute or convalescent, the COVID-19 samples came from the United States, Italy and Spain. Sample material is recorded as cDNA or gDNA derived from T cells, B-cell-depleted T cells, or PBMCs.

Per the study methods: Amplified reference gene primers provided the basis for estimating nucleated cell counts. Sequenced by immunoSEQ multiplex PCR; TCRdb stores in-frame clones only, minus some. D and trimming come from the DNA, and the V and J calls and clone size come from that table. The table has around 300,000 clones, approximately 86% seen once. Germline assignment: CDR1 WNHNN and CDR2 SYGVQD (reference sequence). V lost 2 bases to trimming and J lost 7 bases; unmatched junction nucleotides: 10. CDR3 length: 16 amino acids. The sequence came from a man aged 18 to 30 with active or convalescent COVID-19. The sequenced sample consisted of peripheral blood. This rearrangement joins TRBV10-1 to TRBJ2-1; 8 nucleotides line up with TRBD2. As DNA, the CDR3 is TGCGCCAGCAGTGAGAATAGGGTAGCGGGGAAAAATGAGCAGTTCTTC. This encodes CASSENRVAGKNEQFF.